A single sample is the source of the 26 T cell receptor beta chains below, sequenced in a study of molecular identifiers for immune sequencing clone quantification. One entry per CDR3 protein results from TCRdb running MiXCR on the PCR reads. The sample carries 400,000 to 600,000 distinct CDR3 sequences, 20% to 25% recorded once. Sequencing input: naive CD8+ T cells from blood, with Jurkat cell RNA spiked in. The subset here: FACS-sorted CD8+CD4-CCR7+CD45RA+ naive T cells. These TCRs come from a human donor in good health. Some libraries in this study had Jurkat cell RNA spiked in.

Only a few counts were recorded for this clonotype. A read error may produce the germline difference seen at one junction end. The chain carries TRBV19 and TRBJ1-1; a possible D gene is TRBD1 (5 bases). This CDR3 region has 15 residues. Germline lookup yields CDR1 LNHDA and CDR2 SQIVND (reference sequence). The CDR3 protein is CASSIDPGLNTEAFF. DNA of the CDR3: TGTGCCAGTAGTATAGATCCAGGGTTAAACACTGAGGCTTTCTTT.

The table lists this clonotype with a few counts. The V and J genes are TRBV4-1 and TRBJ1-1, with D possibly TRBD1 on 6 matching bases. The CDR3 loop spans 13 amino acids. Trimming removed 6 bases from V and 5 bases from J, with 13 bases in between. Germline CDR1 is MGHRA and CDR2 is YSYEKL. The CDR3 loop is CASRREGGTEAFF. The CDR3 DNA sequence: TGCGCCAGCAGACGGGAGGGGGGTACTGAAGCTTTCTTT.

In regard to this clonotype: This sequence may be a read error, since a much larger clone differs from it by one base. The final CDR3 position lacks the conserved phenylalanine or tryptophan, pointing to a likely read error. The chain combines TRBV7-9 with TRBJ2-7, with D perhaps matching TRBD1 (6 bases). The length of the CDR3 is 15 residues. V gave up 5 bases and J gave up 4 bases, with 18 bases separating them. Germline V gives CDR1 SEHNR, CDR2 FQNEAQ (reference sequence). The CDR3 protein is CASSRTTGTPYEQYL. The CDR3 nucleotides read TGTGCCAGCAGCCGCACAACCGGGACACCGTACGAGCAGTACCTC.

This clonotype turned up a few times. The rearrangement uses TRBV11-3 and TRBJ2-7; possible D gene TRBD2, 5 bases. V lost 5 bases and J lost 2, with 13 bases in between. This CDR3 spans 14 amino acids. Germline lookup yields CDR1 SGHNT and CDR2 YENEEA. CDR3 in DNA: TGTGCCAGCAGCGAAGGGATCGGGACCTACGAGCAGTACTTC. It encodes CASSEGIGTYEQYF.

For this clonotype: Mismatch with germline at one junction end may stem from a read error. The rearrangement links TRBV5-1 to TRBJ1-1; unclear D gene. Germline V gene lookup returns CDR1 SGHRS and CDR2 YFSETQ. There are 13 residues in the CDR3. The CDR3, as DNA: TGCTCCAGCAGCTTGGACCTCGACACTGAAGCTTTCTTT. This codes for CSSSLDLDTEAFF.

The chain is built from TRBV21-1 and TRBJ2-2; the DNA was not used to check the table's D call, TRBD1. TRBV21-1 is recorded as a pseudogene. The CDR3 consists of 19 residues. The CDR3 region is CASSKEAVRRRTGTGELFF. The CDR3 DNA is TGTGCCAGCAGCAAAGAGGCGGTCAGGCGGCGGACAGGCACCGGGGAGCTGTTTTTT.

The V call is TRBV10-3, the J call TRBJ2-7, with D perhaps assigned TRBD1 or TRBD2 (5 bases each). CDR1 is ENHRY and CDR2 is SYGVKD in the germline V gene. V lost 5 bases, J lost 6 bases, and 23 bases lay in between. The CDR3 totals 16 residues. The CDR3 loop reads CAISLPPGPPTSEQYF. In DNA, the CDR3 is TGTGCCATCAGTTTGCCCCCGGGGCCGCCTACGAGCGAGCAGTACTTC.

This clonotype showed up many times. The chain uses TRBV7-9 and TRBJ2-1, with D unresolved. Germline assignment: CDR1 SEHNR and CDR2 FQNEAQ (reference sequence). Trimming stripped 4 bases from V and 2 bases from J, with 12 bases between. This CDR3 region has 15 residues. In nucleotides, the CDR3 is TGTGCCAGCAGCTCAAGGACCAGCACCTACAATGAGCAGTTCTTC. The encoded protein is CASSSRTSTYNEQFF.

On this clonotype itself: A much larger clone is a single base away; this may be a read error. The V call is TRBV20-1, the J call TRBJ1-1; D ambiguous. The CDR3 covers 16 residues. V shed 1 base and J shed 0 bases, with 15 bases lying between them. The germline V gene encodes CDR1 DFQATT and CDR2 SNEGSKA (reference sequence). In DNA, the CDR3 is TGCAGTGCTAGAGGGACGGATCGAGTAATGAACACTGAAGCTTTCTTT. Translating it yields CSARGTDRVMNTEAFF.

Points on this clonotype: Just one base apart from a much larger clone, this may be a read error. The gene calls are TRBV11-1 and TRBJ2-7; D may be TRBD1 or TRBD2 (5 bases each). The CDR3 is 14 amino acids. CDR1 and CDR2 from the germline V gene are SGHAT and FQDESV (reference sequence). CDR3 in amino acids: CAGSEGLVENEQYF. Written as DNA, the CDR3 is TGTGCCGGCAGCGAGGGGCTGGTCGAGAACGAGCAGTACTTC.

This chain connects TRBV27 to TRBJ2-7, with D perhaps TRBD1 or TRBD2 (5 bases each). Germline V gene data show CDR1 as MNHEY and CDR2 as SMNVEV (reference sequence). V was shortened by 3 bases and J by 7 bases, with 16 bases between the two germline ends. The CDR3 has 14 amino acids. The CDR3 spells CASSLIGTSREQYF. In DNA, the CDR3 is TGTGCCAGCAGTTTGATAGGGACCTCACGGGAGCAGTACTTC.

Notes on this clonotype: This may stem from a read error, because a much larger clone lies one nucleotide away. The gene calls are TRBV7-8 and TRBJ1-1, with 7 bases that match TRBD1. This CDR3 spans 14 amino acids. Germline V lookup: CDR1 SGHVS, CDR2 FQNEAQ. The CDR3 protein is CAGSTTGIATEAFF. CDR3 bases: TGTGCCGGCAGCACGACAGGGATTGCCACTGAAGCTTTCTTT.

The CDR3 sequence: CASSQGWGYGYTF. The CDR3 nucleotides are TGCGCCAGCAGCCAGGGCTGGGGCTATGGCTACACCTTC. The chain is built from TRBV4-1 and TRBJ1-2; D uncertain. The CDR3 runs to 13 residues. The germline V gene has CDR1 MGHRA and CDR2 YSYEKL. V was pared by 3 bases and J by 4 bases, with 9 bases between.

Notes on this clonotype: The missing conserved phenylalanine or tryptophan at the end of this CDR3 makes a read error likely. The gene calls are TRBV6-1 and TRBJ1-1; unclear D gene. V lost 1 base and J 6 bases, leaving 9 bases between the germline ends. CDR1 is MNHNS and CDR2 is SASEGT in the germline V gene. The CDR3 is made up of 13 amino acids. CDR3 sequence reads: CASSEGWLPEAFL. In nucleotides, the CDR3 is TGTGCCAGCAGTGAAGGGTGGCTCCCTGAAGCTTTCCTT.

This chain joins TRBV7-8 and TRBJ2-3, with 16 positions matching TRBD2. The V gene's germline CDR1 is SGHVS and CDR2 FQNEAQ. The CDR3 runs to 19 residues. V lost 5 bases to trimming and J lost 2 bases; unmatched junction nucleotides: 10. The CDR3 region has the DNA TGTGCCAGCAGCACCGGGACTAGCGGGAGGGCCCCTAACACAGATACGCAGTATTTT. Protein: CASSTGTSGRAPNTDTQYF.

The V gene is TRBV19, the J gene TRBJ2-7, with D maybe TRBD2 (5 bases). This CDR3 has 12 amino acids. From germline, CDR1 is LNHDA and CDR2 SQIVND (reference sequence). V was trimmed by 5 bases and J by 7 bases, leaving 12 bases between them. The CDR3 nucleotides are TGTGCCAGTAGTGATTTGTCGGGAGAGCAGTACTTC. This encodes CASSDLSGEQYF.

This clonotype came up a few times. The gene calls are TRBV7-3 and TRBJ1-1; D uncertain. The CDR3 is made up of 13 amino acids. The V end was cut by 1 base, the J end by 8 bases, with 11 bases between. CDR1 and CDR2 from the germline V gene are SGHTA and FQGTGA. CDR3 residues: CASSLMGWEEAFF. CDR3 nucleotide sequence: TGTGCCAGCAGCTTAATGGGGTGGGAAGAAGCTTTCTTT.

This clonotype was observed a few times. Here the CDR3 reads CAWSVWSGGNEQFF. The CDR3, as DNA: TGTGCCTGGAGTGTATGGTCAGGGGGTAATGAGCAGTTCTTC. The chain joins TRBV30 to TRBJ2-1; 7 positions agree with TRBD1. Germline V lookup: CDR1 GTSNPN, CDR2 SVGIG (reference sequence). The CDR3 sequence is 14 residues long. J was trimmed by 7 bases and V by 0 bases; bases with no gene match: 6.

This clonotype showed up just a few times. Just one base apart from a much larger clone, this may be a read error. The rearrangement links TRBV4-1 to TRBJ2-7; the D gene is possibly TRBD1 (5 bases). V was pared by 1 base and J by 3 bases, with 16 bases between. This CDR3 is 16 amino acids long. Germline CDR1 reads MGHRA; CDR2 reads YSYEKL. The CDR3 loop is CASSQGGATLYYEQYF. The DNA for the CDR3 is TGCGCCAGCAGCCAAGGTGGGGCCACGCTCTACTACGAGCAGTACTTC.

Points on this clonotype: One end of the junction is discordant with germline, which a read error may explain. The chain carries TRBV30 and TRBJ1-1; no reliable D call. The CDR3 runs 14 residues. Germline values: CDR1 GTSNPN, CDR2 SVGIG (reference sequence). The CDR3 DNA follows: TGTGCCTGGAGTGTAGAACAGACGAACGCTGAAGCCTTCTTT. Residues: CAWSVEQTNAEAFF. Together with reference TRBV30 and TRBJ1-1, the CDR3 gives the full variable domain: SQTIHQWPATLVQPVGSPLSLECTVEGTSNPNLYWYRQAAGRGLQLLFYSVGIGQISSEVPQNLSASRPQDRQFILSSKKLLLSDSGFYLCAWSVEQTNAEAFFGQGTRLTVV.

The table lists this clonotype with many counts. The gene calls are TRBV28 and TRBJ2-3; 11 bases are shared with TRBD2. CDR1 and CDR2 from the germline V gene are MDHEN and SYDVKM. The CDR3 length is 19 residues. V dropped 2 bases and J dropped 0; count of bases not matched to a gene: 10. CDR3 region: CASSLVGLADSTSTDTQYF. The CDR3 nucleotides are TGTGCCAGCAGTTTAGTGGGACTAGCGGATTCCACTAGCACAGATACGCAGTATTTT.

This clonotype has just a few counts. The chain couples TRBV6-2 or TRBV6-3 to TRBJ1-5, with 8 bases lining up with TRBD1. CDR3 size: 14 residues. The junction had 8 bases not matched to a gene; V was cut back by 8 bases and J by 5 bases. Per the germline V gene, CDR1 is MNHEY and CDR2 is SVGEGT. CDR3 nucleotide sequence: TGTGCCAGCTCCCGGACAGGGCCATATCAGCCCCAGCATTTT. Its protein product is CASSRTGPYQPQHF.

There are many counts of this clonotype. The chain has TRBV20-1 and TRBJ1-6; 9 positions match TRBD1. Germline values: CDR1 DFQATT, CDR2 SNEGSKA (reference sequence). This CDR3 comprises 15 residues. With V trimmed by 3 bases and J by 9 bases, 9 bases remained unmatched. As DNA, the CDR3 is TGCAGTGCTAGGGGGACAGGGAGTGCTACTTCACCCCTCCACTTT. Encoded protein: CSARGTGSATSPLHF.

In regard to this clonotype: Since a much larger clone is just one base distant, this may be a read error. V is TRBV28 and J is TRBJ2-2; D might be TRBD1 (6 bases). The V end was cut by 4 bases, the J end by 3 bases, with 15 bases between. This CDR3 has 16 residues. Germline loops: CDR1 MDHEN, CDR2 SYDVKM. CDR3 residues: CASSSGTLADTGELFF. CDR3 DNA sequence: TGTGCCAGCAGTTCAGGGACACTCGCGGACACCGGGGAGCTGTTTTTT.

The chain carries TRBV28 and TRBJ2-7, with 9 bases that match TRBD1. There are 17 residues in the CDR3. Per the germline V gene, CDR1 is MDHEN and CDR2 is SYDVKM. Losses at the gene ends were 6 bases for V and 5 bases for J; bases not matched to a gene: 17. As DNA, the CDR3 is TGTGCCAGCAGCATATCCGCCGGGACAGGGTTGATCCACGAGCAGTACTTC. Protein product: CASSISAGTGLIHEQYF.

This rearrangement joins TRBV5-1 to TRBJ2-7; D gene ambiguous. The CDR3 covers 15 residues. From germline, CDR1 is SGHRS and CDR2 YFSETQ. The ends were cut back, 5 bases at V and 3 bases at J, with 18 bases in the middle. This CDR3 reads CASSEIDTVDYEQYF. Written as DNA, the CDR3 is TGCGCCAGCAGTGAAATAGACACCGTGGACTACGAGCAGTACTTC. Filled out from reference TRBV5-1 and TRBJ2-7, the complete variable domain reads KAGVTQTPRYLIKTRGQQVTLSCSPISGHRSVSWYQQTPGQGLQFLFEYFSETQRNKGNFPGRFSGRQFSNSRSEMNVSTLELGDSALYLCASSEIDTVDYEQYFGPGTRLTVT.